This T cell receptor beta chain originates from a study of cytotoxic CD8 clonotypes in ibrutinib-treated CLL. Study conclusions and caveats: The study found baseline clonality above age-matched healthy donors, tracking circulating CD8+ T-cell counts. An increase in clonality occurred at ibrutinib response, followed by a return toward baseline at progression.

Turning to this clone: What it binds is not known.

The CDR3 has 13 residues. V lost 0 bases, J lost 9 bases, and 14 bases lay in between. CDR1 is SQVTM, CDR2 ANQGSEA, per germline. Depth targeted 1 in 200,000 to 1 in 1 million T cells, averaging 10x coverage per clonotype. TCRdb's table, derived via immunoSEQ multiplex PCR, lists solely in-frame clones and lacks some. The table has about 50,000 clones, roughly 57% seen once. The chain is built from TRBV29-1 and TRBJ2-5; D gene unclear. The material sequenced was PBMCs, taken after 24 months of ibrutinib treatment. The clonotype comes from a human donor with chronic lymphocytic leukemia. This chain's CDR3 is CSVEDGRLWSQYF. DNA for the CDR3: TGCAGCGTTGAAGATGGGCGGTTGTGGTCCCAGTACTTC.